The entry that follows covers one T cell receptor (beta chain) sequence. The antigen remains undetermined. The sample comes from a study of graft-versus-host responses after intestinal transplantation. Data came from immunoSEQ multiplex PCR; TCRdb stores just in-frame clones and leaves some out. In the table there are tens of thousands of clones, about 94% of which are singletons. Trimming stripped 5 bases from V and 3 bases from J, with 8 bases between. CDR1 and CDR2 (germline): LNHDA, SQIVND (reference sequence). This CDR3 region has 12 residues. The sample consisted of unstimulated CD4+ T cells sorted from spleen or lymph node cells, taken before transplant. The chain uses TRBV19 and TRBJ2-7, with D unresolved. The sequence was collected from a human donor who was the organ donor for an intestinal transplant. CDR3 DNA sequence: TGTGCCAGTAGTGAGGACCTCTACGAGCAGTACTTC. The encoded protein is CASSEDLYEQYF.